This T cell receptor beta chain was observed in a study of T cell repertoires and HLA-DP antigens. Turning to the study itself: In vitro CD4+ alloreactivity was against HeLa-presented HLA-DP.

Untouched CD4+ T cells were isolated by negative selection, averaging about 98% purity. A note on this clone: Its antigen is unidentified.

Findings and caveats of the study: Average cumulative frequency of previously undetected clones was about 36% against one allele and roughly 47% against the other.

Amplification used primers for 54 TRBV and 13 TRBJ segments. Clones were sequenced by immunoSEQ multiplex PCR, and TCRdb holds only the in-frame ones, with some missing. The sample consists of 85,000 to 90,000 clones, about 89% of them appearing once. The sequence derives from a man aged 45-65 years in good health and CMV-seronegative. Sequences were obtained from CD4+ T cells from PBMCs.

CDR3 nucleotide sequence: TGTGCCAGCAGTTACTCGCCGTACGAGCAGTACTTC. As protein: CASSYSPYEQYF. The rearrangement joins TRBV6-5 to TRBJ2-7, with D hard to call. The CDR3 totals 12 residues. Looked up from germline, CDR1 is MNHEY and CDR2 is SVGAGI. With 0 bases removed from V and 4 bases from J, the gap between germline ends came to 4 bases.